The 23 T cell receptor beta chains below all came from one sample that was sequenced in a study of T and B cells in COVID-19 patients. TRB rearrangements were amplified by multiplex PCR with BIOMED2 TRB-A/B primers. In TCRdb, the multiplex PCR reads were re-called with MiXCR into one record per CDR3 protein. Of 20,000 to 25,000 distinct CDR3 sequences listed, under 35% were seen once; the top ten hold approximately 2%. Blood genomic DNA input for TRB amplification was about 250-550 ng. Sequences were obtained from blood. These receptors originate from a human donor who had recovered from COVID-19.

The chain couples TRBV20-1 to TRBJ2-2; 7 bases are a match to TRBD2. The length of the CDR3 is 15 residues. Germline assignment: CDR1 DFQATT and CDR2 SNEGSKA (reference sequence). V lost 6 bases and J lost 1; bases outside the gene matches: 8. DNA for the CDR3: TGCAGTGCGAGCCCCGGGGGGATGAACACCGGGGAGCTGTTTTTT. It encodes CSASPGGMNTGELFF.

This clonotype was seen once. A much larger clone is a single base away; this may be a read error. The CDR3 coding sequence is TGTGCCAGCAGCTCGACTAGCGAGGGGGCTCAGGAGCAGTTCTTC. This translates into CASSSTSEGAQEQFF. The V call is TRBV5-5, the J call TRBJ2-1; D possibly corresponds to TRBD2 (8 bases). Germline CDR1 SGHKS, CDR2 YYEKEE (reference sequence). The V end lost 3 bases, the J end lost 10 bases, and 20 bases lay between the germline ends. The CDR3 sequence is 15 residues long.

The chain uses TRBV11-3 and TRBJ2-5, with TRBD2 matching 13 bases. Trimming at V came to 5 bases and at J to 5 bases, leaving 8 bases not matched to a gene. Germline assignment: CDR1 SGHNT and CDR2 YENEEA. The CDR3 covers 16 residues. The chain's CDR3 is CASSPGLAGAGETQYF. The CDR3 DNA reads TGTGCCAGCAGCCCCGGACTAGCGGGGGCAGGGGAGACCCAGTACTTC.

CDR3 nucleotide sequence: TGTGCCAGTAGTATTCACAGATCCACCGGGGCTTTCTTT. This codes for CASSIHRSTGAFF. V is TRBV19 and J is TRBJ1-1; no clear D. In germline, CDR1 is LNHDA, CDR2 SQIVND (reference sequence). The CDR3 sequence is 13 residues long. The V gene lost 3 bases and the J gene lost 11 bases, with 16 bases spanning the gap.

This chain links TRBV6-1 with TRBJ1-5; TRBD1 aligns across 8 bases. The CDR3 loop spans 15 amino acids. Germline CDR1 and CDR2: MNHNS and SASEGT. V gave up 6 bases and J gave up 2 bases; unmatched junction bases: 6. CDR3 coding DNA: TGTGCCAGCAGCGGACAGGGTTTGGGCAATCAGCCCCAGCATTTT. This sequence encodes CASSGQGLGNQPQHF.

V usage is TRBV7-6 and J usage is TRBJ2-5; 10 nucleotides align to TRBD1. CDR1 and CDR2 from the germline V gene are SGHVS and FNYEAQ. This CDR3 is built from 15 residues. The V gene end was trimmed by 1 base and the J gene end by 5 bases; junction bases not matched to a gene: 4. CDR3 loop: CASSLGQGATETQYF. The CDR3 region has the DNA TGTGCCAGCAGCTTAGGACAGGGGGCCACCGAGACCCAGTACTTC. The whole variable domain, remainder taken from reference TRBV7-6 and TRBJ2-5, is GAGVSQSPRYKVTKRGQDVALRCDPISGHVSLYWYRQALGQGPEFLTYFNYEAQQDKSGLPNDRFSAERPEGSISTLTIQRTEQRDSAMYRCASSLGQGATETQYFGPGTRLLVL.

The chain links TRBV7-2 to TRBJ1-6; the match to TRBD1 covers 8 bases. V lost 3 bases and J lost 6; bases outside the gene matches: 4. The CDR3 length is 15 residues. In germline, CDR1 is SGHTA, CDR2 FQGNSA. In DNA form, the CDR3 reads TGTGCCAGCAGCTTGGAAGGACAGGGTAATTCACCCCTCCACTTT. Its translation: CASSLEGQGNSPLHF.

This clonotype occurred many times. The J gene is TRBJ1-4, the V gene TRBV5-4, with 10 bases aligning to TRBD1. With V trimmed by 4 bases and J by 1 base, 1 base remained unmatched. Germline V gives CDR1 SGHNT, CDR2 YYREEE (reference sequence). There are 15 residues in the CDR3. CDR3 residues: CASSRTGGTNEKLFF. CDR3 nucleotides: TGTGCCAGCAGCCGGACAGGGGGAACTAATGAAAAACTGTTTTTT. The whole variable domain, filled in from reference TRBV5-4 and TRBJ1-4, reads ETGVTQSPTHLIKTRGQQVTLRCSSQSGHNTVSWYQQALGQGPQFIFQYYREEENGRGNFPPRFSGLQFPNYSSELNVNALELDDSALYLCASSRTGGTNEKLFFGSGTQLSVL.

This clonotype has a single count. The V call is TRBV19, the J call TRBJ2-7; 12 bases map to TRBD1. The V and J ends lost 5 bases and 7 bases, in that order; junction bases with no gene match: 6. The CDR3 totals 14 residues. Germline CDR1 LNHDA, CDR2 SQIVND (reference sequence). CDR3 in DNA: TGTGCCAGTAGTGCGGGACAGGGGGCTAGGGAGCAGTACTTC. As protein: CASSAGQGAREQYF. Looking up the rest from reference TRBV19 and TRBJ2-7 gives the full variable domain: DGGITQSPKYLFRKEGQNVTLSCEQNLNHDAMYWYRQDPGQGLRLIYYSQIVNDFQKGDIAEGYSVSREKKESFPLTVTSAQKNPTAFYLCASSAGQGAREQYFGPGTRLTVT.

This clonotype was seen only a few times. The CDR3 region has the DNA TGTGCCAGCAGTTTATCTTGGGCTGGCACTGAAGCTTTCTTT. The encoded protein is CASSLSWAGTEAFF. The gene calls are TRBV27 and TRBJ1-1; D is uncertain. The V gene's germline CDR1 is MNHEY and CDR2 SMNVEV (reference sequence). The CDR3 is 14 residues long. The V and J ends lost 0 bases and 4 bases respectively, with 9 bases between them.

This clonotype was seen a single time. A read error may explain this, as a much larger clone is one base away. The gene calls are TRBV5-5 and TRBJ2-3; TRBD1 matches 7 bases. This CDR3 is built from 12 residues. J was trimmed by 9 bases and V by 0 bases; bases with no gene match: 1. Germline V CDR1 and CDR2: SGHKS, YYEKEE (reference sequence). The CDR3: CASSLGDSTQYF. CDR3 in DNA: TGTGCCAGCAGCTTGGGGGACAGCACGCAGTATTTT.

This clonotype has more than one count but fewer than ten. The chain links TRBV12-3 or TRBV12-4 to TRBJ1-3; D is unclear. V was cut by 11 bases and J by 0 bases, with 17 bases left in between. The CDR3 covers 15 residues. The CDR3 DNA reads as TGTGCCTGGCCGGCAGATACCTTCTCTGGAAACACCATATATTTT. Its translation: CAWPADTFSGNTIYF.

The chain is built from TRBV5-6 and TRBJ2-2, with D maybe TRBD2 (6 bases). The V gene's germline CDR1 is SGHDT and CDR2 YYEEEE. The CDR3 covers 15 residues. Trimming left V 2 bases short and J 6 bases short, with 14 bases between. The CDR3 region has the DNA TGTGCCAGCAGCTTAGGAGGGGTCAATGCCGGGGAGCTGTTTTTT. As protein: CASSLGGVNAGELFF.

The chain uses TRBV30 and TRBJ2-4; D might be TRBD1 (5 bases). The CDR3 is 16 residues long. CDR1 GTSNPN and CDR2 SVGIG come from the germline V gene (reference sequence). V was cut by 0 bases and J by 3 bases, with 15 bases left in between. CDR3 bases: TGTGCCTGGAGTGTACAGGTGCCTGACGGCAAAAACATTCAGTACTTC. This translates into CAWSVQVPDGKNIQYF. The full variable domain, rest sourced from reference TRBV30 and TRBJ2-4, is SQTIHQWPATLVQPVGSPLSLECTVEGTSNPNLYWYRQAAGRGLQLLFYSVGIGQISSEVPQNLSASRPQDRQFILSSKKLLLSDSGFYLCAWSVQVPDGKNIQYFGAGTRLSVL.

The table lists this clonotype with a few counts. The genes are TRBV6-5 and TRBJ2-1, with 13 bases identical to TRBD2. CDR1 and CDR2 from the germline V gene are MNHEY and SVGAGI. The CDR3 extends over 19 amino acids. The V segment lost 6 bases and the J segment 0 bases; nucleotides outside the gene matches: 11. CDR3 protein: CASRTTSGGARSSYNEQFF. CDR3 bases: TGTGCCAGCAGGACCACTAGCGGGGGGGCCCGAAGCTCCTACAATGAGCAGTTCTTC.

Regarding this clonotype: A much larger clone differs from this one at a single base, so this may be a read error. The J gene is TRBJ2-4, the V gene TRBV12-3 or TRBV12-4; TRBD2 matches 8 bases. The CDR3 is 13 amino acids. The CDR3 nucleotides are TGTGCCAGTAGTCGAAGCGGGGGAAACATTCAGAACTTC. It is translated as CASSRSGGNIQNF.

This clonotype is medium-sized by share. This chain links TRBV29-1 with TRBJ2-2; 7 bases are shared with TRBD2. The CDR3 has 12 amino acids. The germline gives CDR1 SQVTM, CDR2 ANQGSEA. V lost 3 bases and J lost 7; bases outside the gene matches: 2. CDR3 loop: CSVEGGGGELFF. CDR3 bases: TGCAGCGTTGAGGGCGGGGGCGGGGAGCTGTTTTTT.

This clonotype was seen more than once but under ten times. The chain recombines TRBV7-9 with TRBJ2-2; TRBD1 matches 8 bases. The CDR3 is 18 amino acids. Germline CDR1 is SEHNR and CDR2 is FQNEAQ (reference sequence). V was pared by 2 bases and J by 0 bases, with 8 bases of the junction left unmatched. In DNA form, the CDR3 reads TGTGCCAGCAGCTTACTGCAGGGGGCTTCCGCGAACACCGGGGAGCTGTTTTTT. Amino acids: CASSLLQGASANTGELFF.

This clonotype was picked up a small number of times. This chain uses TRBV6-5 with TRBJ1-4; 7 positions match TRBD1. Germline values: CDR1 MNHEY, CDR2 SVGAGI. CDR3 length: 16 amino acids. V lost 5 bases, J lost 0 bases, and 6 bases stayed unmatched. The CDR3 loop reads CASSARQGPTNEKLFF. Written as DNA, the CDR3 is TGTGCCAGCAGTGCGCGACAGGGCCCAACTAATGAAAAACTGTTTTTT.

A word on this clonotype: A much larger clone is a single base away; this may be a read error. CDR3 amino acids: CASSQNRAEIGEKLFF. The CDR3 DNA reads as TGTGCCAGCAGCCAGAACCGAGCCGAGATAGGTGAAAAACTGTTTTTT. The chain combines TRBV5-4 with TRBJ1-4; D ambiguous. Germline V lookup: CDR1 SGHNT, CDR2 YYREEE (reference sequence). V lost 4 bases and J lost 7, with 20 bases in between. The CDR3 sequence is 16 residues long.

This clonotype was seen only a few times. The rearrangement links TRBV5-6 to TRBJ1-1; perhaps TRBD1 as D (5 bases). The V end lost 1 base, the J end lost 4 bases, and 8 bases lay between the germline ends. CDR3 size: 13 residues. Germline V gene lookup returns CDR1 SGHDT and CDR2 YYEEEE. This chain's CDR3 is CASSLWQGTEAFF. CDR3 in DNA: TGTGCCAGCAGCTTGTGGCAGGGCACTGAAGCTTTCTTT. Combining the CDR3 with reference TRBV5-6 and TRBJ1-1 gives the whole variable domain DAGVTQSPTHLIKTRGQQVTLRCSPKSGHDTVSWYQQALGQGPQFIFQYYEEEERQRGNFPDRFSGHQFPNYSSELNVNALLLGDSALYLCASSLWQGTEAFFGQGTRLTVV.

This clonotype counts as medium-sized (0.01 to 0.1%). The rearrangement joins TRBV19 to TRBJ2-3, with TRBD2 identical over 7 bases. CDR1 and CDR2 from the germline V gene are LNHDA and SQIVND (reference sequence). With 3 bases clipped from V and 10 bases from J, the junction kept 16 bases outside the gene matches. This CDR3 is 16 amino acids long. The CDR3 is CASSIWGSWGGGSQYF. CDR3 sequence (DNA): TGTGCCAGTAGTATTTGGGGGTCGTGGGGCGGGGGTTCGCAGTATTTT.

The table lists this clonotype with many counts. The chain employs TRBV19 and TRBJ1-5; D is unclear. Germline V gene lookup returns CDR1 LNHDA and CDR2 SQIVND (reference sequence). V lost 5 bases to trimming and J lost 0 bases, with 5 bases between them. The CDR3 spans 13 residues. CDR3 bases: TGTGCCAGTAGTGCGAATAGCAATCAGCCCCAGCATTTT. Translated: CASSANSNQPQHF.